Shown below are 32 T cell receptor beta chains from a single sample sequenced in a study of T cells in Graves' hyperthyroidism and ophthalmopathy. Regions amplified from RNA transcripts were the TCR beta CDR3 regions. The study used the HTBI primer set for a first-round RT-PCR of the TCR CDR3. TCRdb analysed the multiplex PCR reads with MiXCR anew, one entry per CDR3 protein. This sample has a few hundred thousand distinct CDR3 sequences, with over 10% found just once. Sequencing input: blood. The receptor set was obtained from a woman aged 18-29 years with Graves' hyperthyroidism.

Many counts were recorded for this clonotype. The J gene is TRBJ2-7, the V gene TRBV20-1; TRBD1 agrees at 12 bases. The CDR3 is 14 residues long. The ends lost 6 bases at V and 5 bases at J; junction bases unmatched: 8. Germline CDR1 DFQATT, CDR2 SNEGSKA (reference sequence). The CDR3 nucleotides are TGCAGTGCCCCTCCCGGGACAGGGGGCGACGAGCAGTACTTC. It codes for CSAPPGTGGDEQYF.

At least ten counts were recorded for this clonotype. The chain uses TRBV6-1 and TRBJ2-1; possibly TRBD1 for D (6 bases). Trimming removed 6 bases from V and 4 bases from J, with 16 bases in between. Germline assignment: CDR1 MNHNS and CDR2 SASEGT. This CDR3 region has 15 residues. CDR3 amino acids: CASSLTWTAYNEQFF. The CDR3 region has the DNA TGTGCCAGCAGCCTTACTTGGACAGCATACAATGAGCAGTTCTTC.

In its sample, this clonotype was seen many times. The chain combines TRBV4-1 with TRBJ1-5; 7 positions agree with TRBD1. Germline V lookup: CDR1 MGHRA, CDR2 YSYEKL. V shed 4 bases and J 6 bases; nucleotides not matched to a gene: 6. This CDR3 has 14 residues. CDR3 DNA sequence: TGCGCCAGCAGCCGAGGGCAGGGGGGTCAGCCCCAGCATTTT. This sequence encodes CASSRGQGGQPQHF.

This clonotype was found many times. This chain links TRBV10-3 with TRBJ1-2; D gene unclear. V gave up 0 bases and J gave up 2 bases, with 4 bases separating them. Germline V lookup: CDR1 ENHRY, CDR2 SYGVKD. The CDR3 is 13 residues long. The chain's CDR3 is CAISESENYGYTF. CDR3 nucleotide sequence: TGTGCCATCAGTGAGTCGGAAAACTATGGCTACACCTTC.

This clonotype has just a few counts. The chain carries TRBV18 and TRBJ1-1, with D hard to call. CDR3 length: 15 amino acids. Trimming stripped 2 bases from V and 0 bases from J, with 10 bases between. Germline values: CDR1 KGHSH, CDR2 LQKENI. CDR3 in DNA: TGTGCCAGCTCACCATCGGGAGGGATGAACACTGAAGCTTTCTTT. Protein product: CASSPSGGMNTEAFF.

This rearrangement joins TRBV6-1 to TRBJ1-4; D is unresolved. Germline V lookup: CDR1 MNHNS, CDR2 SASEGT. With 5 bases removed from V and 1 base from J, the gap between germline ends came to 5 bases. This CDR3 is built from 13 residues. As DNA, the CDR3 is TGTGCCAGCAGTTATCAAACTAATGAAAAACTGTTTTTT. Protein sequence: CASSYQTNEKLFF.

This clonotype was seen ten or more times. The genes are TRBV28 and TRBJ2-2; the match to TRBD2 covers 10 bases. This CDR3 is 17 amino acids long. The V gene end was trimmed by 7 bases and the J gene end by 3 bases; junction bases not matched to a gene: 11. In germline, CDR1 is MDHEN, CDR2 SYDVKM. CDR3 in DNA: TGTGCCAGCACCCCGAGGCTAGCGGGAGTCGACACCGGGGAGCTGTTTTTT. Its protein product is CASTPRLAGVDTGELFF.

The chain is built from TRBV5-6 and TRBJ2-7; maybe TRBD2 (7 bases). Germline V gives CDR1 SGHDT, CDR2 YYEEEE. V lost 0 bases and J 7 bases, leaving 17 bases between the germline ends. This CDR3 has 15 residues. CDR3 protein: CASSLGRRGGSEQYF. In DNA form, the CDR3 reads TGTGCCAGCAGCTTGGGCCGGAGGGGGGGTAGTGAGCAGTACTTC.

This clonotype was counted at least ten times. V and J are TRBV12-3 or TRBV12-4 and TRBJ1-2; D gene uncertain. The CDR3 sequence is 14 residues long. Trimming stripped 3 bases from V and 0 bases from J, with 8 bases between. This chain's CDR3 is CASSFGRANYGYTF. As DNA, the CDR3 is TGTGCCAGCAGTTTTGGGCGGGCTAACTATGGCTACACCTTC.

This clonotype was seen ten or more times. As DNA, the CDR3 is TGTGCCAGCAGCCAAGAAGTCGTGGCTAGCTCAAGCGACGAGCAGTACTTC. Residues: CASSQEVVASSSDEQYF. The genes are TRBV14 and TRBJ2-7; D might be TRBD2 (5 bases). The CDR3 covers 17 residues. The germline gives CDR1 SGHDN, CDR2 FVKESK. V was clipped by 0 bases and J by 5 bases, with 20 bases between them.

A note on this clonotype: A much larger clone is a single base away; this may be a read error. The CDR3 DNA reads as TGTGCCAGCAGCCCGGGACTAGCGGGAAACAATGAGCAGTTCTTC. It codes for CASSPGLAGNNEQFF. This chain uses TRBV12-3 or TRBV12-4 with TRBJ2-1; 13 positions agree with TRBD2. The trim removed 6 bases at V and 5 bases at J, leaving 4 bases unmatched. CDR3 length: 15 amino acids.

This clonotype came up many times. This CDR3 reads CASSLVRRHSYQETQYF. In DNA form, the CDR3 reads TGTGCCAGCAGCTTAGTGAGGAGACATTCGTACCAAGAGACCCAGTACTTC. This chain uses TRBV7-2 with TRBJ2-5; no clear D. CDR3 length: 17 residues. CDR1 SGHTA and CDR2 FQGNSA come from the germline V gene. Trimming cost V 1 base and J 0 bases, with 15 bases left between them.

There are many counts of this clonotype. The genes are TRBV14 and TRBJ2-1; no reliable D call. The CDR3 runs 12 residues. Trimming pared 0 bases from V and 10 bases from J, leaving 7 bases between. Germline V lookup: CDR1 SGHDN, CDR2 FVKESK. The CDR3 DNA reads TGTGCCAGCAGCCAAGATGGTGGGGAGCAGTTCTTC. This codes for CASSQDGGEQFF.

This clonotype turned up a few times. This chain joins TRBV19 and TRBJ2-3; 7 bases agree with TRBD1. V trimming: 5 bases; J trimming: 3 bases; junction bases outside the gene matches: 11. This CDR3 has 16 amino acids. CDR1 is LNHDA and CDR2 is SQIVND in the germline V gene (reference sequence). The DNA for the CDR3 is TGTGCCAGTAGTCCTTCCCGACAGGGCAGGACAGATACGCAGTATTTT. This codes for CASSPSRQGRTDTQYF. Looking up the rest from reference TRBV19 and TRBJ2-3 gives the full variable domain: DGGITQSPKYLFRKEGQNVTLSCEQNLNHDAMYWYRQDPGQGLRLIYYSQIVNDFQKGDIAEGYSVSREKKESFPLTVTSAQKNPTAFYLCASSPSRQGRTDTQYFGPGTRLTVL.

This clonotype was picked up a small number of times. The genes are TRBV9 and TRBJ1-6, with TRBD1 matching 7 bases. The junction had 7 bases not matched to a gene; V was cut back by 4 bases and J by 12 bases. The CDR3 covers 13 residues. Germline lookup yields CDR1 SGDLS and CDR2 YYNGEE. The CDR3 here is CASSILTGEPLHF. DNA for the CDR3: TGTGCCAGCAGCATATTAACAGGGGAACCCCTCCACTTT. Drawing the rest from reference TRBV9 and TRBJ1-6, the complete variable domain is DSGVTQTPKHLITATGQRVTLRCSPRSGDLSVYWYQQSLDQGLQFLIQYYNGEERAKGNILERFSAQQFPDLHSELNLSSLELGDSALYFCASSILTGEPLHFGNGTRLTVT.

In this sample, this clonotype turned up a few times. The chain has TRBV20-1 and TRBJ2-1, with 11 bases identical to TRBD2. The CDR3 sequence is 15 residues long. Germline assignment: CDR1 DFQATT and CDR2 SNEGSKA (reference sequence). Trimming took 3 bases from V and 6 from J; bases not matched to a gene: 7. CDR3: CSASKTSGTTNEQFF. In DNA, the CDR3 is TGCAGTGCTAGTAAGACTAGCGGGACCACCAATGAGCAGTTCTTC.

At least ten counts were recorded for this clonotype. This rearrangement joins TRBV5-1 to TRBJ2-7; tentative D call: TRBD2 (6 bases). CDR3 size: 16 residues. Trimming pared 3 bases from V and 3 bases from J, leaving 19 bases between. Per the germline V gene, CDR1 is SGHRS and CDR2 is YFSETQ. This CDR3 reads CASSSLTGETNYEQYF. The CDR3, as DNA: TGCGCCAGCAGCTCCTTAACGGGAGAAACCAACTACGAGCAGTACTTC.

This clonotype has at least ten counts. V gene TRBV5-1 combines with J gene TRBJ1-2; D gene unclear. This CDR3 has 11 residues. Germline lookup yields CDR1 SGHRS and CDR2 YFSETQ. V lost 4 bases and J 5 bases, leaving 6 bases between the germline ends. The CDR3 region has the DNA TGCGCCAGCAGCGAAGAATATGGCTACACCTTC. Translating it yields CASSEEYGYTF.

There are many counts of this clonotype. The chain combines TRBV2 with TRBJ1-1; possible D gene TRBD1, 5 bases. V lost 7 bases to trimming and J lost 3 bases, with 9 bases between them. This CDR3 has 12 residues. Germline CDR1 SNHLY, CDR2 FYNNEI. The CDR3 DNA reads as TGTGCCAGCACGGACACATACACTGAAGCTTTCTTT. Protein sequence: CASTDTYTEAFF.

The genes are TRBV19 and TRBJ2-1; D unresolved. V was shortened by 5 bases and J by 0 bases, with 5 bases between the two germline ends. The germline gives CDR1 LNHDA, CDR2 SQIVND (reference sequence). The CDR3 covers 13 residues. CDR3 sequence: CASSGYSYNEQFF. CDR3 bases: TGTGCCAGTAGTGGCTACTCCTACAATGAGCAGTTCTTC.

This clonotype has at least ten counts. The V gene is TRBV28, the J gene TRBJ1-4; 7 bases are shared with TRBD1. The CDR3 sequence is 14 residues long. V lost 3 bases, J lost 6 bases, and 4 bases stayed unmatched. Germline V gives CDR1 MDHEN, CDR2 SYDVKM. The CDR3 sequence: CASSFRGLDEKLFF. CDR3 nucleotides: TGTGCCAGCAGTTTTAGGGGGCTGGATGAAAAACTGTTTTTT.

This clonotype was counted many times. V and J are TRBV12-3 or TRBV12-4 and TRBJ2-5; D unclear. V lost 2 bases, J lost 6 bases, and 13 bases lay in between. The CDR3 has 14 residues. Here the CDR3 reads CASSLPDPVQTQYF. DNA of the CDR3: TGTGCCAGCAGTTTACCGGACCCCGTCCAGACCCAGTACTTC.

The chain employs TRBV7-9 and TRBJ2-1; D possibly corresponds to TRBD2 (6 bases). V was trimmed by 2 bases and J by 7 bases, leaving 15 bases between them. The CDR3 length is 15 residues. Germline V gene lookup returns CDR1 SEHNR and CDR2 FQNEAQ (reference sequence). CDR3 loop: CASSLLAPGLNEQFF. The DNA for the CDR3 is TGTGCCAGCAGCTTACTAGCGCCCGGTTTGAATGAGCAGTTCTTC.

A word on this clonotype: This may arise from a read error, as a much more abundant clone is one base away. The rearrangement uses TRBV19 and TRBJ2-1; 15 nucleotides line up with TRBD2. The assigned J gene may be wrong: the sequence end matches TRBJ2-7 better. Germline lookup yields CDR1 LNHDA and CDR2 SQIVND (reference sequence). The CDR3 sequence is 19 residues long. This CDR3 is CASSAGLAGGRSSYNEQYF. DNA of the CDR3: TGTGCCAGTAGCGCTGGACTAGCGGGGGGGCGAAGCTCCTACAATGAGCAGTACTTC.

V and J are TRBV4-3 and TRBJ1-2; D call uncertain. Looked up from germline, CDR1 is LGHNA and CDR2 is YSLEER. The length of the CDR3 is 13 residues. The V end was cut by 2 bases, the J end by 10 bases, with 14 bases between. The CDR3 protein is CASSQLVDDIYTF. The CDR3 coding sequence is TGCGCCAGCAGCCAACTGGTGGACGACATCTACACCTTC.

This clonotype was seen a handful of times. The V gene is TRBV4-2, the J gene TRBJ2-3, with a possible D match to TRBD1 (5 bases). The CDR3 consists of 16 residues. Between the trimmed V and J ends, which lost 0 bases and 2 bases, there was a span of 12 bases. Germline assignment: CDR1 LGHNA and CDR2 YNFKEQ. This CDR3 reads CASSQETGRDTDTQYF. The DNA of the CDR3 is TGTGCCAGCAGCCAAGAAACAGGCCGAGACACAGATACGCAGTATTTT.

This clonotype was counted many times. CDR3 bases: TGTGCCAGCAGCCCAACCCCAGGGGTCACCGGGGAGCTGTTTTTT. Residues: CASSPTPGVTGELFF. The genes are TRBV5-8 and TRBJ2-2; the D gene is possibly TRBD1 (6 bases). Trimming shortened V by 4 bases and J by 4 bases, and 14 bases separated the two germline ends. CDR1 SGHTS and CDR2 YDEGEE come from the germline V gene. This CDR3 comprises 15 residues.

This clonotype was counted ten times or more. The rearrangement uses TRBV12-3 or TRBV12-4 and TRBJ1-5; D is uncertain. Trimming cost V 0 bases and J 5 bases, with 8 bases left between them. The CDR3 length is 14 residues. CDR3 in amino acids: CASSLAGTHQPQHF. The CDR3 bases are TGTGCCAGCAGTTTAGCAGGAACGCATCAGCCCCAGCATTTT.

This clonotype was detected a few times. The CDR3 DNA reads as TGCGCCAGCAGCCAAACGACGGTTGGGGGGTCCTACGAGCAGTACTTC. It codes for CASSQTTVGGSYEQYF. The V gene is TRBV4-1, the J gene TRBJ2-7, with a possible D match to TRBD2 (6 bases). Trimming removed 2 bases from V and 1 base from J, with 15 bases in between. The germline CDR1 and CDR2 sequences are MGHRA and YSYEKL. There are 16 residues in the CDR3.

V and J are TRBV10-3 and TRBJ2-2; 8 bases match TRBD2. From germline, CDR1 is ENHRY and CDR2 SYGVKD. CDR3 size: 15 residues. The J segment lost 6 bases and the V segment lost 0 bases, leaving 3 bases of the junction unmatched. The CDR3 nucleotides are TGTGCCATCAGTGAGTCTGGACTAGCCCCCGGGGAGCTGTTTTTT. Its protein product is CAISESGLAPGELFF.

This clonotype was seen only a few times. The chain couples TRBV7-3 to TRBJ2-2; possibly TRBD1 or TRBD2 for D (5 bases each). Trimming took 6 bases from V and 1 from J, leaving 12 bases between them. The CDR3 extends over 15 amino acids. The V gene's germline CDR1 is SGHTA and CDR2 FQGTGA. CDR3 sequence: CASRGVIGNTGELFF. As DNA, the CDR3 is TGTGCCAGCAGGGGGGTGATCGGGAACACCGGGGAGCTGTTTTTT.

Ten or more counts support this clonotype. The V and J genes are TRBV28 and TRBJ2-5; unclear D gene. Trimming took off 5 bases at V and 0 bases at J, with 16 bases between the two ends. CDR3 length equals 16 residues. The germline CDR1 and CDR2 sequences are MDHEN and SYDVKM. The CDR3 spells CASSPPPSVHQETQYF. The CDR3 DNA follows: TGTGCCAGCAGTCCACCCCCTTCGGTCCACCAAGAGACCCAGTACTTC.